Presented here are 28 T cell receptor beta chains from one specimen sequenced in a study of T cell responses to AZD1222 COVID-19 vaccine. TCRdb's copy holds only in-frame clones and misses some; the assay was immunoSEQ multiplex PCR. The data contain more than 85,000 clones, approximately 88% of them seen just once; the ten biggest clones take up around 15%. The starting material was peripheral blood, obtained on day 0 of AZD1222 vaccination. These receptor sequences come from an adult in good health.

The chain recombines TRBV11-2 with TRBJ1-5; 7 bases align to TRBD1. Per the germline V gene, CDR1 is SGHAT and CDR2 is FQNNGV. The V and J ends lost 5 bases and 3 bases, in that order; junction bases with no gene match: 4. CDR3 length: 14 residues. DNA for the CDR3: TGTGCCAGCAGCGCGGGGACAGCCAATCAGCCCCAGCATTTT. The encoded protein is CASSAGTANQPQHF.

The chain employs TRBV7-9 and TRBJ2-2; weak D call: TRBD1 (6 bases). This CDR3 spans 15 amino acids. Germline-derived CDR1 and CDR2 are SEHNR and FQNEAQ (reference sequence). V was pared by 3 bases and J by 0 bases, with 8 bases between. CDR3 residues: CASSLGTTNTGELFF. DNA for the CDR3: TGTGCCAGCAGCTTGGGGACAACGAACACCGGGGAGCTGTTTTTT.

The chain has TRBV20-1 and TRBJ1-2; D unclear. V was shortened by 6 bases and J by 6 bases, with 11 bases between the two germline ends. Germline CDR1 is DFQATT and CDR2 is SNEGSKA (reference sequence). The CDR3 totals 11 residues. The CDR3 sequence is CSAAGWNGYTF. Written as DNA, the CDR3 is TGCAGTGCCGCCGGTTGGAATGGCTACACCTTC.

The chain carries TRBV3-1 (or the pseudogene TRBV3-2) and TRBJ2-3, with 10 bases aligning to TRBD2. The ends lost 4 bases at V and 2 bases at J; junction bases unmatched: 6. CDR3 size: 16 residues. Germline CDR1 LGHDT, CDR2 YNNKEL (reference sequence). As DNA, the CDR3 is TGTGCCAGCAGCCTAGACCTAGCGGGGGCCACAGATACGCAGTATTTT. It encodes CASSLDLAGATDTQYF.

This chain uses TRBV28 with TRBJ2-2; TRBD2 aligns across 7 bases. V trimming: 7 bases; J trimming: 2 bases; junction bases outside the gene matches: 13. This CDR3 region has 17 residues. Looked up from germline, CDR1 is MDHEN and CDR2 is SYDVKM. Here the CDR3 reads CASTTDWEGRNTGELFF. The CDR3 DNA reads TGTGCCAGCACCACGGATTGGGAGGGCCGAAACACCGGGGAGCTGTTTTTT.

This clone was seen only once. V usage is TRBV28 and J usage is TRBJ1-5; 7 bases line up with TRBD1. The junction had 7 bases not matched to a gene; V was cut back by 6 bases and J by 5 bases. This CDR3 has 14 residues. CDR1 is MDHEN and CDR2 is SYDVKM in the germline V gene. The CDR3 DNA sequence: TGTGCCAGCAGAAAACAGGGGAACGATCAGCCCCAGCATTTT. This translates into CASRKQGNDQPQHF.

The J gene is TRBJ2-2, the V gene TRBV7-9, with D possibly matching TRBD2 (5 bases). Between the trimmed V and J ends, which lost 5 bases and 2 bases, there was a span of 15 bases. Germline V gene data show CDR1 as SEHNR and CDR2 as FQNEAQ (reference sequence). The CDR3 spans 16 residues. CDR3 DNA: TGTGCCAGCAGCCCATCCCGGGATCTTAACACCGGGGAGCTGTTTTTT. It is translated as CASSPSRDLNTGELFF.

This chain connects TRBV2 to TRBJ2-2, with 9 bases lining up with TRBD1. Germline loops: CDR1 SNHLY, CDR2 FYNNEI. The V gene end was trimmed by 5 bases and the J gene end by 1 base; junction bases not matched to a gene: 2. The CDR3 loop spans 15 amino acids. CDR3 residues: CASSRDRVNTGELFF. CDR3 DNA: TGTGCCAGCAGTAGGGACAGGGTGAACACCGGGGAGCTGTTTTTT. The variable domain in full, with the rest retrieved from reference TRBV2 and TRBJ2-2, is EPEVTQTPSHQVTQMGQEVILRCVPISNHLYFYWYRQILGQKVEFLVSFYNNEISEKSEIFDDQFSVERPDGSNFTLKIRSTKLEDSAMYFCASSRDRVNTGELFFGEGSRLTVL.

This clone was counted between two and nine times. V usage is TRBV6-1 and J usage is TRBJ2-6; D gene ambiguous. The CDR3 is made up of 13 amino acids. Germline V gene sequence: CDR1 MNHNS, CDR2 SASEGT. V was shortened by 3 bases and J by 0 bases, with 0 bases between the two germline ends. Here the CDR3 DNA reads TGTGCCAGCAGTGACTCTGGGGCCAACGTCCTGACTTTC. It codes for CASSDSGANVLTF.

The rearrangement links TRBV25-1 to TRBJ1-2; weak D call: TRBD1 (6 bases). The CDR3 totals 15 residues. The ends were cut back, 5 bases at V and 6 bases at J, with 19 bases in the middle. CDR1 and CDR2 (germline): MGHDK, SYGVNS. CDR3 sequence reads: CASSTLAGGADGYTF. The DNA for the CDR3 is TGTGCCAGCAGTACCCTGGCGGGGGGCGCGGATGGCTACACCTTC.

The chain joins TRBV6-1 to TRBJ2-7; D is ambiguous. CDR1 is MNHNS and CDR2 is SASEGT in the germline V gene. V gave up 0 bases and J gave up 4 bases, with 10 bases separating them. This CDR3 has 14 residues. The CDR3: CASSEAILGYEQYF. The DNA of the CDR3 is TGTGCCAGCAGTGAAGCAATCCTTGGATACGAGCAGTACTTC.

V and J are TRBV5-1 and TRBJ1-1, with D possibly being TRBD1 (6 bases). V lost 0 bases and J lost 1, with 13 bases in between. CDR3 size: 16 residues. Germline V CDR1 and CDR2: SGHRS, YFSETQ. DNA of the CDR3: TGCGCCAGCAGCTTGGCCAGGGGCAGTGGGAACACTGAAGCTTTCTTT. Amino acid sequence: CASSLARGSGNTEAFF. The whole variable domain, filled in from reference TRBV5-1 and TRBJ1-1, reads KAGVTQTPRYLIKTRGQQVTLSCSPISGHRSVSWYQQTPGQGLQFLFEYFSETQRNKGNFPGRFSGRQFSNSRSEMNVSTLELGDSALYLCASSLARGSGNTEAFFGQGTRLTVV.

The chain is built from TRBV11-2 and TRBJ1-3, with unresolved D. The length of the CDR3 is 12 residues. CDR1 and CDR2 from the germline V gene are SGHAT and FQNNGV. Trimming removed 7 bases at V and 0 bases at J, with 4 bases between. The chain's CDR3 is CASTPSGNTIYF. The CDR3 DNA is TGTGCCAGCACCCCCTCTGGAAACACCATATATTTT.

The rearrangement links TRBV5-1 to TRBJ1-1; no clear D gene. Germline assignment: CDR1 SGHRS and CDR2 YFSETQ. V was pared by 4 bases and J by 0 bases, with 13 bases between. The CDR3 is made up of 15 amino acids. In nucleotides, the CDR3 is TGCGCCAGCAGCGGGAGTGGAAGATTGAACACTGAAGCTTTCTTT. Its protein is CASSGSGRLNTEAFF. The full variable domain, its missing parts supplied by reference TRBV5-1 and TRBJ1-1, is KAGVTQTPRYLIKTRGQQVTLSCSPISGHRSVSWYQQTPGQGLQFLFEYFSETQRNKGNFPGRFSGRQFSNSRSEMNVSTLELGDSALYLCASSGSGRLNTEAFFGQGTRLTVV.

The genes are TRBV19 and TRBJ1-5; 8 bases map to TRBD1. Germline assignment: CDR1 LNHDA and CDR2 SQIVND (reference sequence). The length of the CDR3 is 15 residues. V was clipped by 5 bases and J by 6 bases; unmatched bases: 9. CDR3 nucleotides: TGTGCCAGTAGTCTCCGGACAGGGAGAGGTCAGCCCCAGCATTTT. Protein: CASSLRTGRGQPQHF. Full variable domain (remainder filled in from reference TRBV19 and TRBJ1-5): DGGITQSPKYLFRKEGQNVTLSCEQNLNHDAMYWYRQDPGQGLRLIYYSQIVNDFQKGDIAEGYSVSREKKESFPLTVTSAQKNPTAFYLCASSLRTGRGQPQHFGDGTRLSIL.

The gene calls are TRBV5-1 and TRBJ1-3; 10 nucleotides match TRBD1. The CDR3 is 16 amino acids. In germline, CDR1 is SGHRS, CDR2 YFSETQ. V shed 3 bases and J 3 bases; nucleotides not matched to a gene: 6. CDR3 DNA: TGCGCCAGCAGCTCGGACAGGGGGAGACTTGGAAACACCATATATTTT. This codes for CASSSDRGRLGNTIYF.

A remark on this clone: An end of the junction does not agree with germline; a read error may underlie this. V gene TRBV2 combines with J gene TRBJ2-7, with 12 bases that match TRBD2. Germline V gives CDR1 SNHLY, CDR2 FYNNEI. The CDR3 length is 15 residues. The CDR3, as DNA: TGTGCCGGCAGTGAATGGACTAGCGGGGCCTACGAGCAGTACTTC. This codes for CAGSEWTSGAYEQYF.

The CDR3 coding sequence is TGTGCCAGCTCCCTCACGGGGGAGTATGGCTACACCTTC. Protein product: CASSLTGEYGYTF. This chain joins TRBV28 and TRBJ1-2; D might be TRBD1 (5 bases). V was cut by 8 bases and J by 5 bases, with 15 bases left in between. The V gene's germline CDR1 is MDHEN and CDR2 SYDVKM. The CDR3 loop spans 13 amino acids.

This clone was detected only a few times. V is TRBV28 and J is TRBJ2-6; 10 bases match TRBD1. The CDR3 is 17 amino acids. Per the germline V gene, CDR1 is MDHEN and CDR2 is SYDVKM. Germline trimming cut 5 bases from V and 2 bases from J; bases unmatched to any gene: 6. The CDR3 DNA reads TGTGCCAGCAGTCCGGGACAGGGGCTGACTGGGGCCAACGTCCTGACTTTC. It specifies CASSPGQGLTGANVLTF.

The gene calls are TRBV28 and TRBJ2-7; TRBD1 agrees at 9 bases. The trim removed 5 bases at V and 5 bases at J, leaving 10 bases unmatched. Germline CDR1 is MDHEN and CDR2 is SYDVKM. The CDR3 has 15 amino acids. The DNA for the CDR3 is TGTGCCAGCAGTCCCCGTCTAGGACAGGGGCACGAGCAGTACTTC. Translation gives CASSPRLGQGHEQYF.

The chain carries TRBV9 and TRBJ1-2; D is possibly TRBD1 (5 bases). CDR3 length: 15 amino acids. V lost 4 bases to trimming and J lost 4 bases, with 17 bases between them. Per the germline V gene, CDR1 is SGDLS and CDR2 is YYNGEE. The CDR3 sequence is CASSTDSATLYGYTF. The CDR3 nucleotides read TGTGCCAGCAGCACCGACAGTGCCACGCTCTATGGCTACACCTTC.

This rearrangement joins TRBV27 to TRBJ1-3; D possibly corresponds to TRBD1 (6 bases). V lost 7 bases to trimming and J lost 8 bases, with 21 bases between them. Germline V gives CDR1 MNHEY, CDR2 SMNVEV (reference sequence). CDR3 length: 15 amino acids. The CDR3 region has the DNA TGTGCCAGCACCCCGAGGCCGGGGGGCCAGGACACCATATATTTT. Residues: CASTPRPGGQDTIYF.

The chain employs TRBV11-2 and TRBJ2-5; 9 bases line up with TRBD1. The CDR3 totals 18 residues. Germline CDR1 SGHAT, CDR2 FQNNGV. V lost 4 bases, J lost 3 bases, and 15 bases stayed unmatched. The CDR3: CASSSPVGTGFEKETQYF. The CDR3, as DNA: TGTGCCAGCAGCTCCCCAGTGGGGACAGGGTTCGAGAAAGAGACCCAGTACTTC.

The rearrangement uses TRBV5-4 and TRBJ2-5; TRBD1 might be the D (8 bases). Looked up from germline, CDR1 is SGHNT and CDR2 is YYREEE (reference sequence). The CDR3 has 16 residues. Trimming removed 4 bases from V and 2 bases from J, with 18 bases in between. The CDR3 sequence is CASSAGYRGGQETQYF. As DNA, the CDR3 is TGTGCCAGCAGCGCCGGATACAGGGGGGGTCAAGAGACCCAGTACTTC.

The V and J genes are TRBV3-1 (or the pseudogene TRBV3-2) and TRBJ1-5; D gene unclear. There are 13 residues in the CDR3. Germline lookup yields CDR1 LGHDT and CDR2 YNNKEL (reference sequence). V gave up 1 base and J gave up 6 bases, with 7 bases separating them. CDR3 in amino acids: CASSQGASQPQHF. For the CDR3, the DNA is TGTGCCAGCAGCCAAGGGGCTAGTCAGCCCCAGCATTTT.

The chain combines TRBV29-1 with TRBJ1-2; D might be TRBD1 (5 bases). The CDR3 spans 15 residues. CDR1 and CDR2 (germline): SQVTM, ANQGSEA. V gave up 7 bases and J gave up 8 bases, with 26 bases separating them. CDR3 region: CSAPTAGRAFSGYTF. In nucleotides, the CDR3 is TGCAGCGCCCCGACTGCAGGCAGGGCGTTCAGCGGCTACACCTTC.

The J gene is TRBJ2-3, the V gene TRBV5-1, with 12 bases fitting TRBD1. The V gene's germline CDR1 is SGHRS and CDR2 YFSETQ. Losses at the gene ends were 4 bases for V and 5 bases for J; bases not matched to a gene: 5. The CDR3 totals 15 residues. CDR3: CASSPGQGALDTQYF. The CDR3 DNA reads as TGCGCCAGCAGCCCGGGACAGGGGGCGTTAGATACGCAGTATTTT.

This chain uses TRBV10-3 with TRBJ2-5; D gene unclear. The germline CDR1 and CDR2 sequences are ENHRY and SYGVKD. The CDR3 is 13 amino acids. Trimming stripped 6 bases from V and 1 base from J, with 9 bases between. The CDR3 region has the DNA TGTGCCATCAGCGTAAGTCCCCAAGAGACCCAGTACTTC. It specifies CAISVSPQETQYF.